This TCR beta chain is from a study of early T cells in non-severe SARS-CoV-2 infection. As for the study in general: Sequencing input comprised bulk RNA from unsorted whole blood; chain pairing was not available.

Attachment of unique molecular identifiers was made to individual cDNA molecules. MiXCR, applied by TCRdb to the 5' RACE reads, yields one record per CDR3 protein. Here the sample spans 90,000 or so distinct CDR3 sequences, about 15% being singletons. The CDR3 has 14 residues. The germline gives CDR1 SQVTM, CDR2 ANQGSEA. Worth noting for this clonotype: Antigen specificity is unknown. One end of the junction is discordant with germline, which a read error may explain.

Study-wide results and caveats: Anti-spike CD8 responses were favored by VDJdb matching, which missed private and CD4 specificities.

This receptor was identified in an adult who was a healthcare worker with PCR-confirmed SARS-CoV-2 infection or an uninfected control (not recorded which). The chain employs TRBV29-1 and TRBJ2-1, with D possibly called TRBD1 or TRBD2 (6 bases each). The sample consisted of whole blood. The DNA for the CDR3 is TGCAGCGTTGATAGGCGGGACACCTACAATGTGCAGTTCTTC. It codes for CSVDRRDTYNVQFF.